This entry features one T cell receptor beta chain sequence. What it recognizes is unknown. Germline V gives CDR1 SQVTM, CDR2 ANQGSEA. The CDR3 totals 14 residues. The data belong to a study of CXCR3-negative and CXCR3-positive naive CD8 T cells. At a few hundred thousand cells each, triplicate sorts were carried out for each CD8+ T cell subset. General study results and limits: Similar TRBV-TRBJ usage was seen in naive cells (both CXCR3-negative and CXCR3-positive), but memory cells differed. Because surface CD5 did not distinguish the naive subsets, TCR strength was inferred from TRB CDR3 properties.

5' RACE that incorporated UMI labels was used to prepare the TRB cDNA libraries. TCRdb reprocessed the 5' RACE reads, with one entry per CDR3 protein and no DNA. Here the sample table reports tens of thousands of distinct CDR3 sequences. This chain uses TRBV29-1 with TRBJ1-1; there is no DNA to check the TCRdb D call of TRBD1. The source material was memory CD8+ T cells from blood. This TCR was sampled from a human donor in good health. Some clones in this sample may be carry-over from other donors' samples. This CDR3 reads CSVEGGPMNTEAFF.